This T cell receptor beta chain was captured by sequencing in a study of CD8 T cells in ankylosing spondylitis. General study findings and limits: Those disease-linked clones were CD8+; they were also relatively rare in peripheral blood. Previous work reported some of these motif variants in the synovial fluid and blood of reactive arthritis. Several highly homologous variants made up a TCR beta motif that seemed to typify ankylosing spondylitis blood. Reportedly, significant enrichment of disease-linked clones occurred in matched ankylosing spondylitis synovial fluid.

Comment on this clonotype: Its specificity is not known.

TCRdb itself ran the 5' RACE reads through MiXCR, one entry per CDR3 protein. The table includes 650,000 to 800,000 distinct CDR3 sequences, 15% to 20% detected once. Trimming shortened V by 8 bases and J by 0 bases, and 7 bases separated the two germline ends. The CDR3 runs 13 residues. The source of this sequence is a male donor with ankylosing spondylitis. Source material: blood, either unsorted or a sorted T cell fraction (not recorded which). V gene TRBV12-3 or TRBV12-4 combines with J gene TRBJ2-2; no reliable D call. The DNA of the CDR3 is TGTGCCAGCGAGGAGACGAACACCGGGGAGCTGTTTTTT. The encoded protein is CASEETNTGELFF.